These 27 T cell receptor beta chains originate from one sample sequenced in a study of blood T cells in healthy people across ages. Together with a sample-barcoded 5' primer, a J-beta primer mix was included in a second PCR lasting roughly 6 to 12 cycles. TCRdb processed the 5' RACE reads anew with MiXCR; each CDR3 protein has one entry. The top ten hold approximately 40% of the sample, which has more than 650,000 distinct CDR3 sequences, about 55% seen once. The sample consisted of blood. The receptors originated from a man older than 75 in good health.

The chain has TRBV3-1 and TRBJ2-3; 13 bases are shared with TRBD2. In germline, CDR1 is LGHDT, CDR2 YNNKEL (reference sequence). The CDR3 spans 18 residues. The junction had 13 bases not matched to a gene; V was cut back by 4 bases and J by 6 bases. The chain's CDR3 is CASSRSELAGGPGDTQYF. In DNA form, the CDR3 reads TGTGCCAGCAGCCGATCTGAACTAGCGGGAGGGCCAGGGGATACGCAGTATTTT.

CDR3 DNA sequence: TGTGCCAGCAGCTTGGGGGACGGTGCGCAGTTCTTC. Protein: CASSLGDGAQFF. The chain recombines TRBV7-8 with TRBJ2-1, with D perhaps assigned TRBD1 or TRBD2 (5 bases each). The germline V gene has CDR1 SGHVS and CDR2 FQNEAQ. V dropped 3 bases and J dropped 12 bases, with 12 bases sitting between them. This CDR3 is built from 12 residues.

This clonotype has only one observation. The V and J genes are TRBV29-1 and TRBJ1-1; D may be TRBD1 (6 bases). The CDR3 loop spans 14 amino acids. V was clipped by 7 bases and J by 5 bases, with 20 bases between them. Germline assignment: CDR1 SQVTM and CDR2 ANQGSEA. The CDR3 here is CSGCVGTPRTEAFF. The CDR3 DNA sequence: TGCAGCGGTTGCGTGGGGACACCTAGGACTGAAGCTTTCTTT.

The chain couples TRBV9 to TRBJ2-5; TRBD2 matches at 14 bases. Germline V lookup: CDR1 SGDLS, CDR2 YYNGEE. Trimming removed 4 bases from V and 11 bases from J; junction bases left unmatched: 7. The CDR3 runs 14 residues. The CDR3: CASSPQGLAGEQYF. The CDR3 nucleotides are TGTGCCAGCAGCCCCCAGGGACTAGCGGGAGAGCAGTACTTC. The full variable domain, with the rest looked up from reference TRBV9 and TRBJ2-5, is DSGVTQTPKHLITATGQRVTLRCSPRSGDLSVYWYQQSLDQGLQFLIQYYNGEERAKGNILERFSAQQFPDLHSELNLSSLELGDSALYFCASSPQGLAGEQYFGPGTRLLVL.

This clonotype has a single count. The J gene is TRBJ2-7, the V gene TRBV6-1; 10 bases fit TRBD2. The J call is uncertain, as TRBJ2-5 better fits the DNA end. Germline V gene data show CDR1 as MNHNS and CDR2 as SASEGT. The CDR3 is 14 amino acids. The CDR3, as DNA: TGTGCCGGGACTAGCGCTCGATTGGGGGAGACCCAGTACTTC. It yields the protein CAGTSARLGETQYF.

V gene TRBV7-9 combines with J gene TRBJ1-1; a possible D gene is TRBD1 (6 bases). V lost 5 bases and J 0 bases, leaving 16 bases between the germline ends. CDR3 length equals 16 residues. Germline V gives CDR1 SEHNR, CDR2 FQNEAQ (reference sequence). The CDR3 here is CASSHRPGQVNTEAFF. CDR3 nucleotide sequence: TGTGCCAGCAGCCACCGCCCGGGACAAGTGAACACTGAAGCTTTCTTT.

The rearrangement joins TRBV7-9 to TRBJ2-7; maybe TRBD2 (5 bases). This CDR3 comprises 16 residues. Trimming pared 6 bases from V and 0 bases from J, leaving 18 bases between. The germline V gene encodes CDR1 SEHNR and CDR2 FQNEAQ (reference sequence). For the CDR3, the DNA is TGTGCCAGCAGTGGCGAACTCCGGACTTCCTCCTACGAGCAGTACTTC. Encoded protein: CASSGELRTSSYEQYF.

The rearrangement links TRBV6-5 to TRBJ2-3; 7 bases are shared with TRBD1. Germline V gene data show CDR1 as MNHEY and CDR2 as SVGAGI. The CDR3 runs 14 residues. The V segment lost 5 bases and the J segment 9 bases; nucleotides outside the gene matches: 11. The CDR3 region has the DNA TGTGCCAGCAGTCACGAGGGGGCCCGGGGCACGCAGTATTTT. As protein: CASSHEGARGTQYF.

The CDR3 sequence is CASSSDSGSFYEQYF. CDR3 DNA: TGCGCCAGCAGCAGCGATAGCGGGAGTTTCTACGAGCAGTACTTC. This sequence joins TRBV5-1 and TRBJ2-7; TRBD2 matches at 9 bases. The CDR3 totals 15 residues. V lost 4 bases, J lost 3 bases, and 8 bases stayed unmatched. From germline, CDR1 is SGHRS and CDR2 YFSETQ.

This chain joins TRBV28 and TRBJ2-7, with D tentatively TRBD1 (6 bases). Trimming left V 4 bases short and J 2 bases short, with 12 bases between. This CDR3 has 14 residues. The V gene's germline CDR1 is MDHEN and CDR2 SYDVKM. This chain's CDR3 is CASSSRGLPYEQYF. CDR3 DNA: TGTGCCAGCAGTTCCAGGGGCCTCCCCTACGAGCAGTACTTC.

J is TRBJ2-7 and V is TRBV7-2; the D gene is possibly TRBD1 (5 bases). The CDR3 is 17 amino acids. Per germline, CDR1 SGHTA and CDR2 FQGNSA. The V end was cut by 5 bases, the J end by 7 bases, with 27 bases between. CDR3 loop: CASSPNPTQATYNEQYF. CDR3 sequence (DNA): TGTGCCAGCAGCCCAAATCCCACACAGGCGACCTACAATGAGCAGTACTTC.

The chain combines TRBV6-2 or TRBV6-3 with TRBJ2-1; 8 bases match TRBD1. V was pared by 7 bases and J by 13 bases, with 12 bases of the junction left unmatched. The CDR3 contains 13 residues. Germline-derived CDR1 and CDR2 are MNHEY and SVGEGT. In DNA form, the CDR3 reads TGTGCCAGCACCTGCGACAGGGGAGAGACCCAGTTCTTC. Its translation: CASTCDRGETQFF.

A few counts support this clonotype. The chain recombines TRBV2 with TRBJ1-2, with unresolved D. The CDR3 is 13 residues long. The V gene lost 7 bases and the J gene lost 4 bases, with 13 bases spanning the gap. The germline gives CDR1 SNHLY, CDR2 FYNNEI. This CDR3 reads CASTGSGGYGYTF. The CDR3 DNA follows: TGTGCCAGCACCGGGTCGGGAGGCTATGGCTACACCTTC.

In this sample, this clonotype turned up a few times. The chain combines TRBV29-1 with TRBJ1-2; TRBD1 aligns across 7 bases. This CDR3 comprises 15 residues. The V and J ends lost 6 bases and 0 bases, in that order; junction bases with no gene match: 10. The germline gives CDR1 SQVTM, CDR2 ANQGSEA. CDR3 sequence: CSVPEEGATNYGYTF. CDR3 coding DNA: TGCAGCGTGCCCGAGGAGGGGGCCACTAACTATGGCTACACCTTC.

A few counts support this clonotype. This chain uses TRBV28 with TRBJ2-1; TRBD1 is a possible D gene (6 bases). Trimming shortened V by 6 bases and J by 1 base, and 10 bases separated the two germline ends. Germline lookup yields CDR1 MDHEN and CDR2 SYDVKM. The CDR3 has 14 amino acids. As DNA, the CDR3 is TGTGCCAGCAGGGGGGCGAGGTCCTACAATGAGCAGTTCTTC. Translation gives CASRGARSYNEQFF.

The V call is TRBV7-2, the J call TRBJ1-5; 8 positions match TRBD1. V dropped 0 bases and J dropped 5; count of bases not matched to a gene: 3. The CDR3 loop spans 15 amino acids. The germline V gene encodes CDR1 SGHTA and CDR2 FQGNSA. The CDR3 here is CASSLAGQGYQPQHF. The CDR3, as DNA: TGTGCCAGCAGCTTAGCAGGACAGGGTTATCAGCCCCAGCATTTT.

The chain couples TRBV7-9 to TRBJ2-5; possibly TRBD2 for D (7 bases). Germline assignment: CDR1 SEHNR and CDR2 FQNEAQ (reference sequence). Trimming left V 5 bases short and J 11 bases short, with 18 bases between. This CDR3 region has 13 residues. CDR3 DNA: TGTGCCAGCAGCCGCCGGGGGGCGGGGGAGCAGTACTTC. Translation: CASSRRGAGEQYF. Complete variable domain (other parts from reference TRBV7-9 and TRBJ2-5): DTGVSQNPRHKITKRGQNVTFRCDPISEHNRLYWYRQTLGQGPEFLTYFQNEAQLEKSRLLSDRFSAERPKGSFSTLEIQRTEQGDSAMYLCASSRRGAGEQYFGPGTRLLVL.

V and J are TRBV10-3 and TRBJ2-5; unclear D gene. The J call is doubtful: the DNA matches TRBJ2-7 better. The CDR3 contains 12 residues. The germline V gene encodes CDR1 ENHRY and CDR2 SYGVKD. The chain's CDR3 is CAIRGNLSEQYF. The DNA for the CDR3 is TGTGCCATCAGGGGCAATCTCAGCGAGCAGTACTTC.

This chain links TRBV18 with TRBJ1-2; the D gene is possibly TRBD1 (5 bases). Looked up from germline, CDR1 is KGHSH and CDR2 is LQKENI. The V end was cut by 2 bases, the J end by 5 bases, with 12 bases between. This CDR3 spans 14 amino acids. CDR3 protein: CASSPGVQGYGYTF. In DNA form, the CDR3 reads TGTGCCAGCTCACCAGGGGTTCAGGGTTATGGCTACACCTTC.

This clonotype was seen a few times. V is TRBV21-1 and J is TRBJ2-5; TRBD1, the table's D call, lacks a check against the DNA. TRBV21-1 is noted as a pseudogene. The CDR3 contains 15 residues. CDR3 protein: CASSKPGQAAPGQYF. CDR3 nucleotide sequence: TGTGCCAGCAGCAAACCGGGACAGGCGGCCCCTGGGCAGTACTTC.

This clonotype has a count of ten or more. The J gene is TRBJ2-6, the V gene TRBV29-1; the D gene is possibly TRBD2 (5 bases). Trimming pared 5 bases from V and 0 bases from J, leaving 8 bases between. The V gene's germline CDR1 is SQVTM and CDR2 ANQGSEA. The CDR3 loop spans 14 amino acids. CDR3 sequence reads: CSVREGSGANVLTF. Here the CDR3 DNA reads TGCAGCGTTAGAGAGGGCTCTGGGGCCAACGTCCTGACTTTC.

The chain employs TRBV3-1 and TRBJ2-2, with no clear D. The V and J ends lost 0 bases and 9 bases respectively, with 17 bases between them. This CDR3 is built from 16 residues. The germline V gene has CDR1 LGHDT and CDR2 YNNKEL (reference sequence). CDR3 in amino acids: CASSQESLPRTRELFF. The CDR3 region has the DNA TGTGCCAGCAGCCAAGAATCGTTACCCCGTACGAGGGAGCTGTTTTTT.

The CDR3 bases are TGTGCCAGCAGCCTATCAACTAATGAAAAACTGTTTTTT. Its translation is CASSLSTNEKLFF. This chain connects TRBV5-5 to TRBJ1-4; D remains unclear. The CDR3 has 13 amino acids. V lost 4 bases and J 0 bases, leaving 4 bases between the germline ends. Germline V gives CDR1 SGHKS, CDR2 YYEKEE (reference sequence). Filled out from reference TRBV5-5 and TRBJ1-4, the complete variable domain reads DAGVTQSPTHLIKTRGQQVTLRCSPISGHKSVSWYQQVLGQGPQFIFQYYEKEERGRGNFPDRFSARQFPNYSSELNVNALLLGDSALYLCASSLSTNEKLFFGSGTQLSVL.

This chain links TRBV6-6 with TRBJ2-7; 14 bases fit TRBD2. With 6 bases clipped from V and 4 bases from J, the junction kept 5 bases outside the gene matches. CDR1 and CDR2 from the germline V gene are MNHNY and SVGAGI (reference sequence). CDR3 length: 15 residues. The DNA for the CDR3 is TGTGCCAGCAGAAAGGGACTAGCGGGAGTATACGAGCAGTACTTC. Its translation is CASRKGLAGVYEQYF.

This chain connects TRBV7-2 to TRBJ2-3; the match to TRBD2 covers 7 bases. The CDR3 is made up of 15 amino acids. Trimming cost V 5 bases and J 14 bases; bases outside gene matches: 19. Germline lookup yields CDR1 SGHTA and CDR2 FQGNSA. CDR3 protein: CASSPSSGKHRCAYF. The CDR3, as DNA: TGTGCCAGCAGCCCGTCCAGCGGGAAGCACAGATGCGCGTATTTT. Filled out from reference TRBV7-2 and TRBJ2-3, the complete variable domain reads GAGVSQSPSNKVTEKGKDVELRCDPISGHTALYWYRQSLGQGLEFLIYFQGNSAPDKSGLPSDRFSAERTGGSVSTLTIQRTQQEDSAVYLCASSPSSGKHRCAYFGPGTRLTVL.

The chain links TRBV6-2 or TRBV6-3 to TRBJ2-3; 7 nucleotides line up with TRBD2. The CDR3 has 16 amino acids. Trimming took 6 bases from V and 14 from J; bases not matched to a gene: 23. Germline values: CDR1 MNHEY, CDR2 SVGEGT. CDR3 bases: TGTGCCAGCAGAGCCGCGACTAGCACCTGGCACAGAGACGCGTATTTT. Its protein is CASRAATSTWHRDAYF.

This clonotype was seen only a few times. The genes are TRBV20-1 and TRBJ2-5, with D possibly TRBD2 on 6 matching bases. Germline V gene data show CDR1 as DFQATT and CDR2 as SNEGSKA (reference sequence). The CDR3 has 14 residues. V was clipped by 0 bases and J by 1 base, with 9 bases between them. CDR3 DNA sequence: TGCAGTGCTAGAGAAGGGACTGCCCAAGAGACCCAGTACTTC. It codes for CSAREGTAQETQYF.